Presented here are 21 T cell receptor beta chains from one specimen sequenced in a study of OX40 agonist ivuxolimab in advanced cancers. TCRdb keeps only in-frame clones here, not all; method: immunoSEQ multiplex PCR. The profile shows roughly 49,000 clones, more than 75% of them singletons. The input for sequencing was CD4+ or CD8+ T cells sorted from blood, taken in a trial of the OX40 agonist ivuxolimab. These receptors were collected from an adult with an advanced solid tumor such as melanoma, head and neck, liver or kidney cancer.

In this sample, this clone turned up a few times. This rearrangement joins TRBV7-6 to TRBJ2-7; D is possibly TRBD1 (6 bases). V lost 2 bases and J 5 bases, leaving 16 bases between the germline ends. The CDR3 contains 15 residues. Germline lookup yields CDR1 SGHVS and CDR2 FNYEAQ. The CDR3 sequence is CASSLRTDSGDEQYF. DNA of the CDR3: TGTGCCAGCAGCTTACGTACGGACAGTGGTGACGAGCAGTACTTC.

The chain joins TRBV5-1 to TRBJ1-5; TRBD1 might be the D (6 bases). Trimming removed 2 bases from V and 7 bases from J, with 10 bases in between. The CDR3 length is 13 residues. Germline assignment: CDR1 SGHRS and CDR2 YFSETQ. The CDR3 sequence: CASSLGGGQPQHF. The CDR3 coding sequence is TGCGCCAGCAGCTTAGGGGGAGGCCAGCCCCAGCATTTT.

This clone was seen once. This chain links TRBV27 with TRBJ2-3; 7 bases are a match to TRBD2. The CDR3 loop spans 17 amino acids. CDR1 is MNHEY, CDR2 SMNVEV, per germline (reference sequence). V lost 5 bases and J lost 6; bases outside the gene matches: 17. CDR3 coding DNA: TGTGCCAGCAGTCCGCTCAGACTAGCCCTCTCCCTCGATACGCAGTATTTT. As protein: CASSPLRLALSLDTQYF.

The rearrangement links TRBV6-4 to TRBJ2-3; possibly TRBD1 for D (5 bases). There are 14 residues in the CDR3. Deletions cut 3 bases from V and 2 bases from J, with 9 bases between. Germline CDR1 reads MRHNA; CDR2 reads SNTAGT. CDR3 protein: CASSEGRTTDTQYF. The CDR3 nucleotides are TGTGCCAGCAGTGAGGGGCGAACCACAGATACGCAGTATTTT.

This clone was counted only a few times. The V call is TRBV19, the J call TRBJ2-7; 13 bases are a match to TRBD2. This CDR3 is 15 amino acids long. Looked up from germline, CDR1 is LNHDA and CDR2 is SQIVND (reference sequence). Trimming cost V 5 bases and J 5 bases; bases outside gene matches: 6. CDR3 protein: CASSRTSGSPDEQYF. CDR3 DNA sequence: TGTGCCAGTAGTCGGACTAGCGGGAGCCCCGACGAGCAGTACTTC.

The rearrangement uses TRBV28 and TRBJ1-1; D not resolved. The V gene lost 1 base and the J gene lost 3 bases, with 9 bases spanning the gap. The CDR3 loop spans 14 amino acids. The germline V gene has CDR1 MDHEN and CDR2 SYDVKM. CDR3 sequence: CASSLLAVHTEAFF. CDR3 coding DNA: TGTGCCAGCAGTTTATTAGCCGTTCACACTGAAGCTTTCTTT. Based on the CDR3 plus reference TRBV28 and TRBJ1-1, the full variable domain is DVKVTQSSRYLVKRTGEKVFLECVQDMDHENMFWYRQDPGLGLRLIYFSYDVKMKEKGDIPEGYSVSREKKERFSLILESASTNQTSMYLCASSLLAVHTEAFFGQGTRLTVV.

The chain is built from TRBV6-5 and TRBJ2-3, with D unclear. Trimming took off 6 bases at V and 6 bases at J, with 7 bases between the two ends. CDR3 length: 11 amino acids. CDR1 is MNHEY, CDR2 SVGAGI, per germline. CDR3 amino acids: CASSLADTQYF. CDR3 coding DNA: TGTGCCAGCAGCCTGGCGGATACGCAGTATTTT.

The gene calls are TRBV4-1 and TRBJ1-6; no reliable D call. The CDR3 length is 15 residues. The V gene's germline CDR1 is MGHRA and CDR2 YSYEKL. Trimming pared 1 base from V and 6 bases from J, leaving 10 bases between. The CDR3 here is CASSQGGVLNSPLHF. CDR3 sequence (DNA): TGCGCCAGCAGCCAAGGTGGGGTCCTTAATTCACCCCTCCACTTT.

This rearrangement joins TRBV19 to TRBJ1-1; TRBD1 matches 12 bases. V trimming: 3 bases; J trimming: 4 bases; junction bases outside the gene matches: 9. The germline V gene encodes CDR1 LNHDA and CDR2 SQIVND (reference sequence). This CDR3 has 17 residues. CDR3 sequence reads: CASSIRDRGPLGTEAFF. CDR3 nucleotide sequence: TGTGCCAGTAGTATCCGGGACAGGGGGCCTTTAGGCACTGAAGCTTTCTTT. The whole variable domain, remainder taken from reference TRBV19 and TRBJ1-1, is DGGITQSPKYLFRKEGQNVTLSCEQNLNHDAMYWYRQDPGQGLRLIYYSQIVNDFQKGDIAEGYSVSREKKESFPLTVTSAQKNPTAFYLCASSIRDRGPLGTEAFFGQGTRLTVV.

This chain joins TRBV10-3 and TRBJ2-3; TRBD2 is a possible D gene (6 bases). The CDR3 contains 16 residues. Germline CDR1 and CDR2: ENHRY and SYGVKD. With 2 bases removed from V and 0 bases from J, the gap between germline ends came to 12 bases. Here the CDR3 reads CAISEALALSTDTQYF. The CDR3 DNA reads TGTGCCATCAGTGAGGCCCTAGCGTTAAGCACAGATACGCAGTATTTT.

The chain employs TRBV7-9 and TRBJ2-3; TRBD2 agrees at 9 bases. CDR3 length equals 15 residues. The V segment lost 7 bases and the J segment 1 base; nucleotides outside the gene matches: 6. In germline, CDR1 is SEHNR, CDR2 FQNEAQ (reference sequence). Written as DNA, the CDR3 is TGTGCCAGCAACCGACTAGCGGAACGCACAGATACGCAGTATTTT. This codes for CASNRLAERTDTQYF.

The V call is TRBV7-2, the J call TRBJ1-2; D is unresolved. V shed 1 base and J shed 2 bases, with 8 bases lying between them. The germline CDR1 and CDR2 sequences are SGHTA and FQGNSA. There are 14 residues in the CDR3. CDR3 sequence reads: CASSLDFQNYGYTF. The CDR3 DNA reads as TGTGCCAGCAGCTTAGATTTCCAAAACTATGGCTACACCTTC.

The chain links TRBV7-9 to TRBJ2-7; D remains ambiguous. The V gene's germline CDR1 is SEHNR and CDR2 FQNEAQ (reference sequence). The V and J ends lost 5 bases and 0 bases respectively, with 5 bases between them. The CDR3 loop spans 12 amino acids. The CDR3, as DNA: TGTGCCAGCAGCCGCAGCTCCTACGAGCAGTACTTC. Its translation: CASSRSSYEQYF. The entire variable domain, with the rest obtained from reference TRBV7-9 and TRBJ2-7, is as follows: DTGVSQNPRHKITKRGQNVTFRCDPISEHNRLYWYRQTLGQGPEFLTYFQNEAQLEKSRLLSDRFSAERPKGSFSTLEIQRTEQGDSAMYLCASSRSSYEQYFGPGTRLTVT.

For the CDR3, the DNA is TGTGCCAGTTCCCTGATAGGAGGCTACACCTTC. As protein: CASSLIGGYTF. V usage is TRBV19 and J usage is TRBJ1-2, with D uncertain. Per germline, CDR1 LNHDA and CDR2 SQIVND (reference sequence). Trimming removed 8 bases from V and 8 bases from J, with 12 bases in between. The CDR3 is 11 residues long.

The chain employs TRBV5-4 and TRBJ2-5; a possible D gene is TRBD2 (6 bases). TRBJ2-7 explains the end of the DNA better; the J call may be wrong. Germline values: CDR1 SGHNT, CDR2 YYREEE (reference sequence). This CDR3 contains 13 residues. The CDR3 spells CASSWEARYEQYF. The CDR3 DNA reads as TGTGCCAGCAGCTGGGAGGCGAGGTACGAGCAGTACTTC.

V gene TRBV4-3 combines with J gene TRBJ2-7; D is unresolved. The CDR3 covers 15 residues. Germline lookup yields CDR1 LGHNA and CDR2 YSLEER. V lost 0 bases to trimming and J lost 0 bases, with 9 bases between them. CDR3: CASSQDSSLSYEQYF. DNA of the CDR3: TGCGCCAGCAGCCAAGATAGTTCCCTCTCCTACGAGCAGTACTTC.

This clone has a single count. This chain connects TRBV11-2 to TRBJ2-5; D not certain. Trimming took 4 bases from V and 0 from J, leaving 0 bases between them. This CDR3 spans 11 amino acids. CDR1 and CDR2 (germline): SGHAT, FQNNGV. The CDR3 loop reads CASSYQETQYF. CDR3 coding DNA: TGTGCCAGCAGCTACCAAGAGACCCAGTACTTC.

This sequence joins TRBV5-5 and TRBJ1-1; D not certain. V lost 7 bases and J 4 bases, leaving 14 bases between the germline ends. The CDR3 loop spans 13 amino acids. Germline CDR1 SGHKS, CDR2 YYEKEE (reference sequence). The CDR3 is CASRSDKGTEAFF. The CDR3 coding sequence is TGTGCCAGCCGCTCTGATAAGGGCACTGAAGCTTTCTTT. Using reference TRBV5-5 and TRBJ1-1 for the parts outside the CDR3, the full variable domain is DAGVTQSPTHLIKTRGQQVTLRCSPISGHKSVSWYQQVLGQGPQFIFQYYEKEERGRGNFPDRFSARQFPNYSSELNVNALLLGDSALYLCASRSDKGTEAFFGQGTRLTVV.

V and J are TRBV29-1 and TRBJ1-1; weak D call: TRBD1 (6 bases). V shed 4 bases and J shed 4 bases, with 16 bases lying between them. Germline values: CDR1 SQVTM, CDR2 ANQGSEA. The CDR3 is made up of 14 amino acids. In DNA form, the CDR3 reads TGCAGCGTTGTGGGCAGGGGCGCTACCACTGAAGCTTTCTTT. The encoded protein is CSVVGRGATTEAFF.

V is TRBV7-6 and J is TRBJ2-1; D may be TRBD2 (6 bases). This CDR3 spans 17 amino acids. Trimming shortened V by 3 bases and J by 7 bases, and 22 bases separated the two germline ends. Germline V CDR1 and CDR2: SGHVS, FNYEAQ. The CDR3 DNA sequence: TGTGCCAGCAGCTTTGGAGGGAGGATTTCCCCGGTGAATGAGCAGTTCTTC. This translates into CASSFGGRISPVNEQFF.

DNA for the CDR3: TGCGCCAGCAGCCAAGATCACTTTAGCAATCAGCCCCAGCATTTT. It is translated as CASSQDHFSNQPQHF. The V and J genes are TRBV4-3 and TRBJ1-5; D call uncertain. The CDR3 contains 15 residues. Deletions cut 0 bases from V and 0 bases from J, with 6 bases between. CDR1 is LGHNA and CDR2 is YSLEER in the germline V gene.